The present entry profiles one T cell receptor (beta chain) with its context. Its specificity is unknown. PCR primers comprised 60 Vbeta and 13 Jbeta primers. Some clones are missing from TCRdb's copy, which holds only in-frame ones; the method was immunoSEQ multiplex PCR. The sample has about 94,000 clones; more than 70% are singletons. Though probably carrying unrecorded immune exposures, donors were nominally healthy at sampling. This entry belongs to a study of cytomegalovirus exposure and HLA in healthy donors. CDR1 is SGHRS and CDR2 is YFSETQ in the germline V gene. The CDR3 totals 14 residues. J gave up 0 bases and V 5 bases, and 5 bases lay outside the gene matches. Regarding the study as a whole: A link between a missense DCLRE1C variant and TCR beta V- and J-gene trimming emerged from a later analysis.

The sequence was collected from a man between 25 and 39 years old in good health and CMV-seronegative. V is TRBV5-1 and J is TRBJ2-7, with 7 bases that match TRBD1. Sequenced input: PBMCs. The CDR3 DNA reads TGCGCCAGCAGAAAGACAGGGAGCTCCTACGAGCAGTACTTC. This encodes CASRKTGSSYEQYF.